These 30 T cell receptor beta chains came from one sample sequenced in a study of blood T cell repertoires in COVID-19. The protocol was immunoSEQ multiplex PCR, while the TCRdb copy is restricted to in-frame clones and leaves out a portion. The sample gives hundreds of thousands of clones, roughly 88% of which show up once; more than 1.4% is in the top ten. Sequencing was performed on peripheral blood. These TCRs come from a woman aged 25 to 39 with active or convalescent COVID-19.

This chain links TRBV7-9 with TRBJ1-3; no definite D call. Germline loops: CDR1 SEHNR, CDR2 FQNEAQ (reference sequence). The CDR3 sequence is 14 residues long. V dropped 3 bases and J dropped 2 bases, with 8 bases sitting between them. The CDR3 bases are TGTGCCAGCAGCTTCAGAGGGACTGGAAACACCATATATTTT. Translation: CASSFRGTGNTIYF.

The V gene is TRBV19, the J gene TRBJ1-5; D not certain. This CDR3 has 15 amino acids. In germline, CDR1 is LNHDA, CDR2 SQIVND (reference sequence). The V and J ends lost 7 bases and 3 bases respectively, with 16 bases between them. The CDR3 region is CASIAPRGYNQPQHF. The CDR3 DNA sequence: TGTGCCAGTATAGCCCCCCGCGGTTACAATCAGCCCCAGCATTTT.

The rearrangement links TRBV10-3 to TRBJ1-3; D remains unclear. Germline CDR1 reads ENHRY; CDR2 reads SYGVKD. Trimming pared 0 bases from V and 0 bases from J, leaving 12 bases between. CDR3 size: 17 residues. The CDR3 sequence: CAISESIFSHSGNTIYF. In nucleotides, the CDR3 is TGTGCCATCAGTGAGTCAATTTTTTCCCACTCTGGAAACACCATATATTTT.

The V call is TRBV19, the J call TRBJ2-1, with TRBD2 identical over 9 bases. Trimming at V came to 3 bases and at J to 6 bases, leaving 9 bases not matched to a gene. Germline-derived CDR1 and CDR2 are LNHDA and SQIVND (reference sequence). The CDR3 is 16 residues long. The CDR3 spells CASSMLGTSRLNEQFF. CDR3 coding DNA: TGTGCCAGTAGTATGTTGGGGACTAGCAGACTCAATGAGCAGTTCTTC.

J is TRBJ2-7 and V is TRBV4-1; 10 bases map to TRBD2. J gave up 2 bases and V 0 bases, and 4 bases lay outside the gene matches. CDR3 length: 16 amino acids. Germline assignment: CDR1 MGHRA and CDR2 YSYEKL. This chain's CDR3 is CASSQDWTSGAYEQYF. The CDR3 DNA follows: TGCGCCAGCAGCCAAGATTGGACTAGCGGAGCCTACGAGCAGTACTTC.

This clone has just one count. This chain uses TRBV6-1 with TRBJ2-1, with TRBD2 matching over 10 bases. Germline CDR1 MNHNS, CDR2 SASEGT. This CDR3 contains 16 residues. Trimming took 4 bases from V and 0 from J; bases not matched to a gene: 3. DNA of the CDR3: TGTGCCAGCAGTGCAGCTAGCGGGAGCTCCTACAATGAGCAGTTCTTC. Its protein product is CASSAASGSSYNEQFF.

The V call is TRBV6-5, the J call TRBJ2-1, with D possibly matching TRBD2 (7 bases). Germline CDR1 and CDR2: MNHEY and SVGAGI. V dropped 6 bases and J dropped 3 bases, with 15 bases sitting between them. There are 15 residues in the CDR3. The CDR3: CASRDWGGHYNEQFF. The CDR3 DNA follows: TGTGCCAGCAGGGATTGGGGGGGGCACTACAATGAGCAGTTCTTC.

This rearrangement joins TRBV25-1 to TRBJ2-1; TRBD2 might be the D (6 bases). Looked up from germline, CDR1 is MGHDK and CDR2 is SYGVNS. The CDR3 runs 13 residues. Between the trimmed V and J ends, which lost 4 bases and 9 bases, there was a span of 13 bases. The CDR3 region is CASSAPGGAEQFF. In DNA form, the CDR3 reads TGTGCCAGCAGTGCACCCGGCGGGGCTGAGCAGTTCTTC.

Worth noting for this clone: At the DNA level, this CDR3 is encoded by other sequences in the same sample as well. The chain is built from TRBV5-1 and TRBJ1-1, with a weak D call TRBD1 (5 bases). With 4 bases removed from V and 5 bases from J, the gap between germline ends came to 9 bases. Germline V CDR1 and CDR2: SGHRS, YFSETQ. CDR3 length equals 12 residues. CDR3 in amino acids: CASSLQGTEAFF. Here the CDR3 DNA reads TGCGCCAGCAGCCTGCAGGGAACTGAAGCTTTCTTT. The full variable domain, its missing parts supplied by reference TRBV5-1 and TRBJ1-1, is KAGVTQTPRYLIKTRGQQVTLSCSPISGHRSVSWYQQTPGQGLQFLFEYFSETQRNKGNFPGRFSGRQFSNSRSEMNVSTLELGDSALYLCASSLQGTEAFFGQGTRLTVV.

The chain joins TRBV19 to TRBJ2-1; 13 nucleotides line up with TRBD2. J was trimmed by 1 base and V by 5 bases; bases with no gene match: 11. The CDR3 sequence is 19 residues long. The germline CDR1 and CDR2 sequences are LNHDA and SQIVND (reference sequence). The CDR3 nucleotides are TGTGCCAGTAGTGTAAGCGCCGGGACTAGCGGGGTATCCTACAATGAGCAGTTCTTC. Translation: CASSVSAGTSGVSYNEQFF.

This chain joins TRBV7-2 and TRBJ2-2; D remains ambiguous. The CDR3 has 17 amino acids. With 0 bases removed from V and 2 bases from J, the gap between germline ends came to 13 bases. The germline V gene encodes CDR1 SGHTA and CDR2 FQGNSA. The CDR3 loop reads CASSLAPRQLNTGELFF. The CDR3 nucleotides are TGTGCCAGCAGCTTAGCTCCCCGACAATTAAACACCGGGGAGCTGTTTTTT.

The chain employs TRBV6-5 and TRBJ2-7; TRBD2 might be the D (5 bases). CDR3 length: 14 residues. V lost 4 bases and J lost 7, with 17 bases in between. Looked up from germline, CDR1 is MNHEY and CDR2 is SVGAGI. CDR3 loop: CASSSTSTGREQYF. The CDR3 bases are TGTGCCAGCAGTTCCACTTCGACTGGGAGAGAGCAGTACTTC.

The CDR3, as DNA: TGTGCCAGCAGTCCGGGTTCTTATGAAGCTTTCTTT. Amino acids: CASSPGSYEAFF. This chain connects TRBV6-5 to TRBJ1-1; D not resolved. V was trimmed by 5 bases and J by 7 bases, leaving 11 bases between them. The length of the CDR3 is 12 residues. Germline V gene sequence: CDR1 MNHEY, CDR2 SVGAGI.

The chain joins TRBV27 to TRBJ2-7; 13 bases map to TRBD2. This CDR3 contains 18 residues. Germline V gene lookup returns CDR1 MNHEY and CDR2 SMNVEV (reference sequence). V trimming: 4 bases; J trimming: 1 base; junction bases outside the gene matches: 10. CDR3 coding DNA: TGTGCCAGCAGTTCGGGACTAGCGGGGCGGGGTGGTTCCTACGAGCAGTACTTC. Protein product: CASSSGLAGRGGSYEQYF.

This sequence joins TRBV27 and TRBJ2-7; 7 nucleotides agree with TRBD2. CDR3 length: 14 amino acids. V shed 6 bases and J 3 bases; nucleotides not matched to a gene: 8. CDR1 is MNHEY and CDR2 is SMNVEV in the germline V gene (reference sequence). The CDR3 DNA reads as TGTGCCAGCAGACCGACCGGGACTAACTACGAGCAGTACTTC. It translates to CASRPTGTNYEQYF.

This clone was seen a single time. This chain uses TRBV7-9 with TRBJ2-7, with 7 positions matching TRBD1. The CDR3 length is 14 residues. Germline-derived CDR1 and CDR2 are SEHNR and FQNEAQ (reference sequence). V dropped 4 bases and J dropped 0; count of bases not matched to a gene: 3. The CDR3 region is CASSYRDSSYEQYF. DNA for the CDR3: TGTGCCAGCAGCTATCGGGACAGCTCCTACGAGCAGTACTTC.

The gene calls are TRBV5-8 and TRBJ2-7; 7 bases match TRBD1. The J segment lost 5 bases and the V segment lost 4 bases, leaving 6 bases of the junction unmatched. The CDR3 runs to 13 residues. Looked up from germline, CDR1 is SGHTS and CDR2 is YDEGEE. The CDR3 is CASSPGQVNEQYF. The CDR3 DNA reads as TGTGCCAGCAGCCCAGGACAGGTCAACGAGCAGTACTTC.

This chain uses TRBV6-5 with TRBJ1-1; no firm D call. Germline assignment: CDR1 MNHEY and CDR2 SVGAGI. Between the trimmed V and J ends, which lost 7 bases and 4 bases, there was a span of 16 bases. This CDR3 spans 14 amino acids. The CDR3 region is CASTPPGKSTEAFF. The CDR3 DNA sequence: TGTGCCAGCACGCCCCCGGGAAAAAGCACTGAAGCTTTCTTT.

This chain joins TRBV7-9 and TRBJ1-2, with D perhaps TRBD1 (5 bases). This CDR3 has 14 amino acids. The germline V gene encodes CDR1 SEHNR and CDR2 FQNEAQ (reference sequence). Trimming left V 2 bases short and J 3 bases short, with 10 bases between. CDR3: CASSLRGADYGYTF. The CDR3 DNA sequence: TGTGCCAGCAGCTTAAGGGGCGCGGACTATGGCTACACCTTC.

The chain combines TRBV10-3 with TRBJ1-2, with TRBD1 matching over 7 bases. J gave up 5 bases and V 0 bases, and 6 bases lay outside the gene matches. Germline-derived CDR1 and CDR2 are ENHRY and SYGVKD. This CDR3 region has 15 residues. CDR3 in DNA: TGTGCCATCAGTGAGTCGACAGGGCTGAATTATGGCTACACCTTC. It yields the protein CAISESTGLNYGYTF.

The V gene is TRBV29-1, the J gene TRBJ1-1, with a weak D call TRBD1 (5 bases). Germline CDR1 is SQVTM and CDR2 is ANQGSEA. CDR3 size: 13 residues. Between the trimmed V and J ends, which lost 3 bases and 4 bases, there was a span of 12 bases. CDR3 amino acids: CSVEAGGFTEAFF. The CDR3 region has the DNA TGCAGCGTTGAGGCCGGGGGGTTCACTGAAGCTTTCTTT.

The table lists this clone with a count of one. The rearrangement joins TRBV4-1 to TRBJ1-2, with D unresolved. Germline loops: CDR1 MGHRA, CDR2 YSYEKL. The length of the CDR3 is 15 residues. V dropped 0 bases and J dropped 8 bases, with 16 bases sitting between them. The CDR3 loop reads CASSQDSPPSGGYTF. In DNA form, the CDR3 reads TGCGCCAGCAGCCAAGATTCACCGCCCAGCGGCGGCTACACCTTC.

The chain uses TRBV3-1 (or the pseudogene TRBV3-2) and TRBJ2-7; 10 bases line up with TRBD2. Trimming cost V 4 bases and J 3 bases; bases outside gene matches: 9. Looked up from germline, CDR1 is LGHDT and CDR2 is YNNKEL (reference sequence). This CDR3 has 16 amino acids. The CDR3 DNA sequence: TGTGCCAGCAGCCCTATGTTAAGCGGGGGGGGCTACGAGCAGTACTTC. Its protein product is CASSPMLSGGGYEQYF.

Written as DNA, the CDR3 is TGTGCCAGCAGCTACCGAAAACAGGGGGCGAATGAAAAACTGTTTTTT. The encoded protein is CASSYRKQGANEKLFF. This chain connects TRBV7-9 to TRBJ1-4; TRBD1 aligns across 9 bases. The CDR3 sequence is 16 residues long. J lost 5 bases, V lost 4 bases, and 8 bases had no gene match. Germline lookup yields CDR1 SEHNR and CDR2 FQNEAQ (reference sequence).

This chain's CDR3 is CSVEGHELYGYTF. The CDR3 DNA sequence: TGCAGCGTTGAGGGACACGAGCTTTATGGCTACACCTTC. J is TRBJ1-2 and V is TRBV29-1; the D gene is possibly TRBD1 (6 bases). This CDR3 is 13 amino acids long. V was shortened by 3 bases and J by 5 bases, with 13 bases between the two germline ends. Germline V CDR1 and CDR2: SQVTM, ANQGSEA. The full variable domain, its missing parts supplied by reference TRBV29-1 and TRBJ1-2, is SAVISQKPSRDICQRGTSLTIQCQVDSQVTMMFWYRQQPGQSLTLIATANQGSEATYESGFVIDKFPISRPNLTFSTLTVSNMSPEDSSIYLCSVEGHELYGYTFGSGTRLTVV.

The table lists this clone with a count of one. The V call is TRBV30, the J call TRBJ2-2, with 7 positions matching TRBD2. Germline V CDR1 and CDR2: GTSNPN, SVGIG (reference sequence). The CDR3 contains 16 residues. Losses at the gene ends were 1 base for V and 5 bases for J; bases not matched to a gene: 10. CDR3: CAWSAPGRGGTGELFF. For the CDR3, the DNA is TGTGCCTGGAGTGCCCCTGGGAGGGGCGGGACCGGGGAGCTGTTTTTT.

This rearrangement joins TRBV4-1 to TRBJ2-7, with 10 positions matching TRBD2. Germline V gives CDR1 MGHRA, CDR2 YSYEKL. The CDR3 sequence is 15 residues long. J was trimmed by 4 bases and V by 3 bases; bases with no gene match: 6. The CDR3 protein is CASSHEASGGYEQYF. The CDR3 nucleotides read TGCGCCAGCAGCCATGAGGCTAGCGGGGGATACGAGCAGTACTTC.

The chain has TRBV10-2 and TRBJ1-2; D is undetermined. This CDR3 is built from 15 residues. Germline CDR1 is WSHSY and CDR2 is SAAADI. Trimming shortened V by 5 bases and J by 2 bases, and 15 bases separated the two germline ends. CDR3 amino acids: CASSPGPYENYGYTF. CDR3 coding DNA: TGCGCCAGCAGTCCTGGGCCTTACGAGAACTATGGCTACACCTTC.

The rearrangement links TRBV25-1 to TRBJ2-7, with 10 bases matching TRBD1. Looked up from germline, CDR1 is MGHDK and CDR2 is SYGVNS. The V and J ends lost 3 bases and 2 bases, in that order; junction bases with no gene match: 4. CDR3 length: 15 residues. The CDR3 DNA follows: TGTGCCAGCAGTGAGGACAGGGGGTTGACCTACGAGCAGTACTTC. As protein: CASSEDRGLTYEQYF.

This chain uses TRBV11-2 with TRBJ2-3, with 7 bases that match TRBD2. J was trimmed by 4 bases and V by 5 bases; bases with no gene match: 9. CDR1 is SGHAT, CDR2 FQNNGV, per germline. CDR3 length equals 15 residues. The CDR3 spells CASSQRGGPADTQYF. CDR3 sequence (DNA): TGTGCCAGCAGCCAGAGGGGAGGGCCGGCAGATACGCAGTATTTT.